These 25 T cell receptor beta chains originate from one sample sequenced in a study of identical twins listed by TCRdb under 2016. Library construction relied on 5' RACE. Instrument on record: Illumina HiSeq 2000. In TCRdb, the public reads were trimmed at Q25 with fastp and aligned with MiXCR, with productive beta chains retained. All rows with the same CDR3 protein become a single entry with the most common DNA and genes. This sample holds 300,000 to 400,000 distinct CDR3 sequences; more than 9% were observed only once. The ten largest clones capture just over 7% of the sample. These sequences were also reported in another study, on yellow fever vaccine responses in identical twins.

Sequenced material: CD8+ T cells sorted from blood. The source of these receptors is a woman younger than 30 in good health.

The V and J genes are TRBV11-2 and TRBJ2-1; D remains ambiguous. With 3 bases removed from V and 9 bases from J, the gap between germline ends came to 6 bases. CDR1 is SGHAT, CDR2 FQNNGV, per germline. This CDR3 is built from 11 residues. CDR3 region: CASSFGVEQFF. The CDR3 DNA sequence: TGTGCCAGCAGCTTTGGGGTTGAGCAGTTCTTC.

The chain combines TRBV3-1 with TRBJ1-2; D is unclear. Germline loops: CDR1 LGHDT, CDR2 YNNKEL (reference sequence). The V and J ends lost 1 base and 4 bases respectively, with 13 bases between them. CDR3 length equals 15 residues. The DNA for the CDR3 is TGTGCCAGCAGCCAAGGAACAGCGATAATCTATGGCTACACCTTC. Translation: CASSQGTAIIYGYTF.

There are a few counts of this clonotype. The J gene is TRBJ2-1, the V gene TRBV11-1, with TRBD2 matching 10 bases. Trimming took 2 bases from V and 6 from J; bases not matched to a gene: 4. In germline, CDR1 is SGHAT, CDR2 FQDESV (reference sequence). The CDR3 extends over 15 amino acids. The CDR3 DNA sequence: TGTGCCAGCAGCTTACCAGCGGGAGGGTCCAATGAGCAGTTCTTC. Protein product: CASSLPAGGSNEQFF. Complete variable domain (other parts from reference TRBV11-1 and TRBJ2-1): EAEVAQSPRYKITEKSQAVAFWCDPISGHATLYWYRQILGQGPELLVQFQDESVVDDSQLPKDRFSAERLKGVDSTLKIQPAELGDSAMYLCASSLPAGGSNEQFFGPGTRLTVL.

This clonotype showed up just a few times. The chain combines TRBV4-1 with TRBJ1-1; D is unclear. Per the germline V gene, CDR1 is MGHRA and CDR2 is YSYEKL. CDR3 length: 12 amino acids. The V end lost 0 bases, the J end lost 7 bases, and 6 bases lay between the germline ends. The CDR3 nucleotides are TGCGCCAGCAGCCAAGATGAAAATGAAGCTTTCTTT. Its translation: CASSQDENEAFF.

This clonotype was observed many times. The rearrangement links TRBV5-1 to TRBJ2-1; a weak D match, TRBD1 (5 bases). V was cut by 2 bases and J by 7 bases, with 10 bases left in between. The V gene's germline CDR1 is SGHRS and CDR2 YFSETQ. This CDR3 is 13 amino acids long. The CDR3 loop is CASSFIGQNEQFF. CDR3 nucleotide sequence: TGCGCCAGCAGCTTTATTGGACAAAATGAGCAGTTCTTC.

The genes are TRBV19 and TRBJ2-7; TRBD1 might be the D (7 bases). V shed 1 base and J shed 3 bases, with 19 bases lying between them. Germline loops: CDR1 LNHDA, CDR2 SQIVND (reference sequence). The CDR3 is made up of 17 amino acids. The CDR3 sequence is CASSIVDQGGEYYEQYV. The CDR3 bases are TGTGCCAGTAGTATAGTGGATCAGGGGGGAGAATACTACGAGCAGTACGTC.

The chain uses TRBV27 and TRBJ2-1, with TRBD2 matching 7 bases. The CDR3 runs to 13 residues. In germline, CDR1 is MNHEY, CDR2 SMNVEV (reference sequence). With 3 bases clipped from V and 10 bases from J, the junction kept 6 bases outside the gene matches. As DNA, the CDR3 is TGTGCCAGCAGTTTGCCGGGGGGTCGGGAGCAGTTCTTC. This translates into CASSLPGGREQFF.

V usage is TRBV20-1 and J usage is TRBJ2-3; tentatively, D is TRBD1 (6 bases). The CDR3 consists of 15 residues. V was clipped by 4 bases and J by 0 bases, with 14 bases between them. CDR1 is DFQATT and CDR2 is SNEGSKA in the germline V gene (reference sequence). This chain's CDR3 is CSANGGQLSTDTQYF. CDR3 coding DNA: TGCAGTGCTAATGGTGGACAGCTTAGCACAGATACGCAGTATTTT.

The CDR3 nucleotides are TGTGCCAGCAGTTTTATGGGCTGGGGCACAGATACGCAGTATTTT. Its protein product is CASSFMGWGTDTQYF. The chain uses TRBV12-3 or TRBV12-4 and TRBJ2-3; unclear D gene. V gave up 3 bases and J gave up 1 base, with 11 bases separating them. The CDR3 extends over 15 amino acids.

V usage is TRBV9 and J usage is TRBJ2-5; 10 nucleotides agree with TRBD2. CDR1 is SGDLS and CDR2 is YYNGEE in the germline V gene. This CDR3 is 16 amino acids long. V shed 0 bases and J 6 bases; nucleotides not matched to a gene: 8. The CDR3 DNA reads TGTGCCAGCAGCGTAGCTATAGCGGGGGGCTGGAAGACCCAGTACTTC. The encoded protein is CASSVAIAGGWKTQYF. The full variable domain, completed using reference TRBV9 and TRBJ2-5, is DSGVTQTPKHLITATGQRVTLRCSPRSGDLSVYWYQQSLDQGLQFLIQYYNGEERAKGNILERFSAQQFPDLHSELNLSSLELGDSALYFCASSVAIAGGWKTQYFGPGTRLLVL.

In its sample, this clonotype was seen a few times. The genes are TRBV20-1 and TRBJ2-7; tentatively, D is TRBD1 or TRBD2 (5 bases each). Germline V gene data show CDR1 as DFQATT and CDR2 as SNEGSKA (reference sequence). Deletions cut 7 bases from V and 1 base from J, with 17 bases between. This CDR3 is 14 amino acids long. Written as DNA, the CDR3 is TGCAGTGGTCGGGACCGAGAAAAATCCTACGAGCAGTACTTC. It codes for CSGRDREKSYEQYF.

The gene calls are TRBV27 and TRBJ2-7; D is tentatively TRBD1 or TRBD2 (5 bases each). The CDR3 loop spans 12 amino acids. The V and J ends lost 5 bases and 6 bases respectively, with 11 bases between them. The germline V gene has CDR1 MNHEY and CDR2 SMNVEV (reference sequence). The CDR3 DNA reads as TGTGCCAGCAGTGGGGGTCAACGCGAGCAGTACTTC. Protein product: CASSGGQREQYF.

This clonotype was seen a handful of times. The J gene is TRBJ2-7, the V gene TRBV20-1, with no clear D. V was shortened by 0 bases and J by 2 bases, with 11 bases between the two germline ends. CDR1 and CDR2 (germline): DFQATT, SNEGSKA (reference sequence). This CDR3 is 14 amino acids long. DNA for the CDR3: TGCAGTGCTAGAGATTCCCCCAGTACCTACGAGCAGTACGTC. This encodes CSARDSPSTYEQYV.

This clonotype has only a few counts. The V and J genes are TRBV6-5 and TRBJ2-3, with D uncertain. Germline loops: CDR1 MNHEY, CDR2 SVGAGI. The ends were cut back, 3 bases at V and 1 base at J, with 8 bases in the middle. This CDR3 region has 14 residues. In DNA form, the CDR3 reads TGTGCCAGCAGTTATAAGCAACGCACAGATACGCAGTATTTT. Its translation: CASSYKQRTDTQYF.

This rearrangement joins TRBV2 to TRBJ2-5; the D is unclear. Germline V gives CDR1 SNHLY, CDR2 FYNNEI. The CDR3 runs 13 residues. The V gene lost 6 bases and the J gene lost 4 bases, with 12 bases spanning the gap. The CDR3 nucleotides read TGTGCCAGCAGCGAGGCCACGGGAGAGACCCAGTACTTC. Protein product: CASSEATGETQYF.

The CDR3 loop reads CASSPDGTSYEQYV. Written as DNA, the CDR3 is TGCGCCAGCAGCCCGGACGGGACCTCCTACGAGCAGTACGTC. V is TRBV5-1 and J is TRBJ2-7; D may correspond to TRBD1 or TRBD2 (5 bases each). The CDR3 consists of 14 residues. The V gene lost 4 bases and the J gene lost 0 bases, with 11 bases spanning the gap. Germline V lookup: CDR1 SGHRS, CDR2 YFSETQ.

This clonotype has more than one count but fewer than ten. In DNA, the CDR3 is TGCAGCGTTGTAGGGGGGAGCTCCTACGAGCAGTACTTC. Its translation is CSVVGGSSYEQYF. The gene calls are TRBV29-1 and TRBJ2-7; either TRBD1 or TRBD2 may supply D (6 bases each). The CDR3 spans 13 residues. Trimming stripped 4 bases from V and 0 bases from J, with 10 bases between. From germline, CDR1 is SQVTM and CDR2 ANQGSEA.

The chain employs TRBV9 and TRBJ2-7; 12 bases line up with TRBD2. This CDR3 comprises 16 residues. The J segment lost 3 bases and the V segment lost 0 bases, leaving 4 bases of the junction unmatched. Germline CDR1 and CDR2: SGDLS and YYNGEE. The CDR3: CASSVGGLAGHYEQYF. In DNA form, the CDR3 reads TGTGCCAGCAGCGTAGGCGGACTAGCGGGACACTACGAGCAGTACTTC.

The table lists this clonotype with a few counts. The chain couples TRBV5-1 to TRBJ1-6, with TRBD1 as a possible D gene (6 bases). The germline V and J ends were trimmed by 0 bases and 7 bases, with 20 bases remaining between them. This CDR3 has 18 amino acids. The germline CDR1 and CDR2 sequences are SGHRS and YFSETQ. The CDR3 reads CASSLGTPGGGPNSPLHF. CDR3 in DNA: TGCGCCAGCAGCTTGGGCACGCCCGGTGGGGGCCCAAATTCACCCCTCCACTTT.

Ten or more counts support this clonotype. The chain is built from TRBV7-2 and TRBJ2-1; 10 bases align to TRBD2. Unmatched junction bases numbered 6, after V lost 2 bases and J lost 5 bases. Germline V gives CDR1 SGHTA, CDR2 FQGNSA. The CDR3 has 16 residues. For the CDR3, the DNA is TGTGCCAGCAGCTTATACAGCGGGGGGGCCAACAATGAGCAGTTCTTC. It encodes CASSLYSGGANNEQFF.

Many counts were recorded for this clonotype. This CDR3 is CASSQSPDTQYF. The CDR3 coding sequence is TGCGCCAGCAGCCAATCTCCCGATACGCAGTATTTT. The V and J genes are TRBV4-1 and TRBJ2-3, with no clear D. This CDR3 is built from 12 residues. Germline CDR1 is MGHRA and CDR2 is YSYEKL. Trimming left V 2 bases short and J 6 bases short, with 6 bases between.

The sample holds a few counts of this clonotype. The chain is built from TRBV6-5 and TRBJ1-2; 9 bases are a match to TRBD1. This CDR3 comprises 12 residues. The ends lost 4 bases at V and 7 bases at J; junction bases unmatched: 1. Germline CDR1 is MNHEY and CDR2 is SVGAGI. The CDR3: CASSWGQGGYTF. CDR3 in DNA: TGTGCCAGCAGTTGGGGACAGGGTGGCTACACCTTC.

This clonotype was seen a handful of times. The chain has TRBV20-1 and TRBJ2-7; 12 positions agree with TRBD2. Germline values: CDR1 DFQATT, CDR2 SNEGSKA (reference sequence). Unmatched junction bases numbered 6, after V lost 5 bases and J lost 7 bases. This CDR3 comprises 13 residues. CDR3 in amino acids: CSAPGLAGSEQYV. CDR3 bases: TGCAGTGCTCCGGGACTAGCGGGTAGTGAGCAGTACGTC.

This chain joins TRBV11-3 and TRBJ2-1; 7 bases are a match to TRBD2. This CDR3 is built from 14 residues. Per the germline V gene, CDR1 is SGHNT and CDR2 is YENEEA. Trimming removed 5 bases from V and 4 bases from J; junction bases left unmatched: 5. CDR3 protein: CASSARLAYNEQFF. The CDR3 nucleotides are TGTGCCAGCAGCGCCAGACTAGCTTACAATGAGCAGTTCTTC.

This clonotype was picked up a small number of times. The V and J genes are TRBV6-1 and TRBJ2-1; no reliable D call. Germline V CDR1 and CDR2: MNHNS, SASEGT. V lost 2 bases to trimming and J lost 7 bases, with 12 bases between them. The CDR3 covers 14 residues. CDR3 DNA sequence: TGTGCCAGCAGTGAAAATTTGTTGGGGAATGAGCAGTTCTTC. This gives the protein CASSENLLGNEQFF.